The entry below describes one T cell receptor (beta chain). Its antigen is as yet unknown. Sequencing was performed with immunoSEQ multiplex PCR; in TCRdb, only in-frame clones are kept and a portion is missing. The data hold 65,000 to 95,000 clones, with 80% observed a single time. This sample was included in a study of T cell clones after liver transplantation. Study overall: TCRbeta sequencing after a pre-transplant mixed lymphocyte reaction identified graft-donor-reactive clones, later tracked in post-transplant blood. Pre-transplant mixed lymphocyte reactions yielded third-party-reactive TCRbeta sequences as comparators for graft-donor-reactive sequences.

Study-wide results and caveats: Post-transplant, graft-donor-reactive CD4 TCRbeta sequences in blood dropped significantly in most of the 8 subjects. Graft donor-reactive T cells possibly entered the graft instead of undergoing deletion.

Trimming pared 4 bases from V and 4 bases from J, leaving 17 bases between. CDR3 length: 15 residues. Germline-derived CDR1 and CDR2 are SGHRS and YFSETQ. The genes are TRBV5-1 and TRBJ2-5, with D possibly called TRBD1 or TRBD2 (8 bases each). Sequences were derived from CD4+ T cells from blood, sampled before liver transplant. The sequence derives from a human donor who received a liver transplant. The CDR3 region is CASSVDRAGGETQYF. The CDR3 DNA reads as TGCGCCAGCAGCGTGGACAGGGCGGGAGGAGAGACCCAGTACTTC.